These T cell receptor beta chains were read from a single sample in a study of T cell changes during pregnancy in multiple sclerosis. The data were produced by immunoSEQ multiplex PCR, yet TCRdb's version contains in-frame clones alone and is incomplete. The sample holds 26,000 or so clones; 92% are singletons and the top ten take roughly 5.2%. The sample in question was peripheral blood, obtained in the first trimester of pregnancy. Receptors were obtained from a female donor in good health, enrolled as a control in a pregnancy study. CDR3s include the opening cysteine and the closing phenylalanine or tryptophan. D genes are given only for firm matches. Clone size is not always given. Where it is, it says once, few, many or a class for expanded clones.

J gene,clone size,V gene,D gene,CDR3 length,CDR3 protein,CDR3 DNA
TRBJ2-1,-,TRBV4-3,TRBD1,18,CASSQDLRRDRAGNEQFF,TGCGCCAGCAGCCAGGACCTTCGCCGGGACAGGGCGGGAAATGAGCAGTTCTTC
TRBJ2-6,-,TRBV19,-,15,CASSSGQGGANVLTF,TGTGCCAGTAGTAGCGGCCAAGGTGGGGCCAACGTCCTGACTTTC
TRBJ2-5,-,TRBV2,TRBD1,14,CASSVGQTQETQYF,TGTGCCAGCAGTGTGGGACAGACCCAAGAGACCCAGTACTTC
TRBJ1-4,-,TRBV4-3,TRBD1,17,CASSQEGPGQGGEKLFF,TGCGCCAGCAGCCAAGAAGGTCCGGGACAGGGGGGGGAAAAACTGTTTTTT
TRBJ1-6,-,TRBV6-5,-,14,CASSYPQRNSPLHF,TGTGCCAGCAGTTACCCCCAGAGGAATTCACCCCTCCACTTT
TRBJ2-2,-,TRBV7-2,-,15,CASSQDTANTGELFF,TGTGCCAGCAGCCAAGACACCGCGAACACCGGGGAGCTGTTTTTT
TRBJ1-1,-,TRBV9,-,16,CASSPPGLSLGTEAFF,TGTGCCAGCAGCCCCCCGGGGTTGTCCTTGGGGACTGAAGCTTTCTTT
TRBJ1-5,-,TRBV27,TRBD1,15,CASSRGQGSNQPQHF,TGTGCCAGCAGTCGCGGACAGGGAAGCAATCAGCCCCAGCATTTT
TRBJ2-7,once,TRBV5-4,-,15,CASSFGGVASYEQYF,TGTGCCAGCAGCTTTGGCGGGGTAGCTTCCTACGAGCAGTACTTC
TRBJ1-2,-,TRBV2,TRBD1,13,CASKLDRIDGYTF,TGTGCCAGCAAACTGGACAGGATAGATGGCTACACCTTC
TRBJ2-7,once,TRBV30,-,14,CAWRIGHGSYEQYF,TGTGCCTGGAGAATTGGACACGGATCCTACGAGCAGTACTTC
TRBJ2-3,-,TRBV9,-,15,CASRLGTFGTDTQYF,TGTGCCAGCAGACTTGGGACTTTTGGCACAGATACGCAGTATTTT
TRBJ2-7,-,TRBV6-1,-,15,CASSEASGGTYEQYF,TGTGCCAGCAGTGAAGCGAGCGGCGGCACCTACGAGCAGTACTTC
TRBJ2-3,-,TRBV10-3,TRBD1,15,CAISALDRDTDTQYF,TGTGCCATCAGCGCCCTAGACAGGGACACAGATACGCAGTATTTT
TRBJ2-3,-,TRBV6-5,-,12,CASSGVSDTQYF,TGTGCCAGTTCGGGAGTTTCAGATACGCAGTATTTT
TRBJ2-2,-,TRBV7-2,TRBD1,17,CASSSPRQGPDTGELFF,TGTGCCAGCAGCTCGCCAAGACAGGGGCCGGACACCGGGGAGCTGTTTTTT
TRBJ1-2,-,TRBV6-5,TRBD1,15,CASSSEGGRGNGYTF,TGTGCCAGCAGCTCTGAGGGGGGCAGGGGGAATGGCTACACCTTC
TRBJ2-7,-,TRBV6-1,-,15,CASSEASGDTYEQYF,TGTGCCAGCAGTGAAGCGAGCGGCGACACCTACGAGCAGTACTTC
TRBJ2-3,once,TRBV7-2,TRBD2,16,CASSLTSGRNTDTQYF,TGTGCCAGCAGCTTAACTAGCGGGAGGAACACAGATACGCAGTATTTT
TRBJ1-1,-,TRBV5-1,-,15,CASSHGNRAYTEAFF,TGCGCCAGCAGCCACGGGAACAGGGCGTACACTGAAGCTTTCTTT
TRBJ2-3,-,TRBV5-6,TRBD2,15,CASSETSVVTDTQYF,TGTGCCAGCAGCGAGACTAGCGTGGTCACAGATACGCAGTATTTT
TRBJ2-7,-,TRBV9,TRBD2,15,CASSVESGRAYEQYF,TGTGCCAGCAGCGTAGAGAGCGGGAGGGCCTACGAGCAGTACTTC
TRBJ1-1,-,TRBV11-2,-,13,CASRPRVSTEAFF,TGTGCCAGCAGACCCAGGGTTTCCACTGAAGCTTTCTTT
TRBJ2-3,-,TRBV11-2,TRBD2,12,CASSSSGDTQYF,TGTGCCAGCAGCTCTAGCGGGGATACGCAGTATTTT
TRBJ2-1,-,TRBV4-1,-,16,CASSQAGSAGYNEQFF,TGCGCCAGCAGCCAAGCGGGTAGCGCAGGATACAATGAGCAGTTCTTC
TRBJ1-1,-,TRBV6-5,-,13,CASRVQGNTEAFF,TGTGCCAGTAGAGTTCAGGGGAACACTGAAGCTTTCTTT
TRBJ1-1,-,TRBV4-3,-,13,CASSQVRSGGAFF,TGCGCCAGCAGCCAAGTCCGGTCAGGTGGGGCTTTCTTT
TRBJ1-4,-,TRBV4-1,TRBD1,16,CASSFRPTGPNEKLFF,TGCGCCAGCAGCTTTCGACCGACAGGGCCTAATGAAAAACTGTTTTTT
TRBJ1-2,-,TRBV27,-,13,CASSLIQGRGYTF,TGTGCCAGCAGTTTAATACAGGGAAGAGGCTACACCTTC
TRBJ2-1,-,TRBV5-6,TRBD1,15,CASSTGTGPWNEQFF,TGTGCCAGCAGCACCGGGACAGGGCCTTGGAATGAGCAGTTCTTC
TRBJ1-6,-,TRBV19,TRBD1,16,CASNPSPGTGSSPLHF,TGTGCCAGTAACCCTTCACCGGGGACAGGGAGTTCACCCCTCCACTTT
TRBJ1-1,-,TRBV6-6,-,11,CASMGPVDSFF,TGTGCCAGCATGGGCCCCGTCGATTCTTTCTTT
TRBJ1-1,-,TRBV15,-,13,CATSVGGHTEAFF,TGTGCCACTTCCGTGGGGGGGCACACTGAAGCTTTCTTT
TRBJ2-5,-,TRBV27,TRBD2,16,CASSQLAGVGQETQYF,TGTGCCAGCAGTCAGCTAGCGGGAGTCGGTCAAGAGACCCAGTACTTC
TRBJ2-2,-,TRBV28,TRBD2,11,CASGGVGELFF,TGTGCCAGCGGGGGGGTCGGGGAGCTGTTTTTT
TRBJ1-2,once,TRBV27,-,15,CASSPGRGVNYGYTF,TGTGCCAGCAGTCCGGGGCGGGGGGTTAACTATGGCTACACCTTC
TRBJ1-2,-,TRBV19,TRBD1,16,CASSITRWDRGNGYTF,TGTGCCAGTAGCATCACGCGGTGGGACAGGGGAAATGGCTACACCTTC
TRBJ2-1,-,TRBV7-2,TRBD2,16,CASSWRTSGRYNEQFF,TGTGCCAGCAGCTGGCGCACTAGCGGGAGGTACAATGAGCAGTTCTTC
TRBJ1-1,-,TRBV30,-,13,CAWSATDNTEAFF,TGTGCCTGGAGCGCGACAGATAACACTGAAGCTTTCTTT
TRBJ2-2,-,TRBV10-1,TRBD1,16,CASSEARTGNTGELFF,TGCGCCAGCAGTGAGGCCCGGACAGGGAACACCGGGGAGCTGTTTTTT
TRBJ1-6,-,TRBV6-1,TRBD1,19,CASSVLGQGAYSYNSPLHF,TGTGCCAGCAGTGTTCTAGGACAGGGGGCTTACTCCTATAATTCACCCCTCCACTTT
TRBJ1-2,-,TRBV6-5,-,15,CASSYSSPNIYGYTF,TGTGCCAGCAGTTACAGTTCCCCAAACATCTATGGCTACACCTTC
TRBJ2-1,-,TRBV6-5,TRBD1,14,CASSSGTGGHEQFF,TGTGCCAGCAGTTCCGGGACAGGGGGGCATGAGCAGTTCTTC
TRBJ2-4,-,TRBV11-3,TRBD2,15,CASSSLGGSQNIQYF,TGTGCCAGCAGCTCGCTGGGGGGGTCCCAAAACATTCAGTACTTC
TRBJ1-5,once,TRBV19,-,15,CASSMVRGPNQPQHF,TGTGCCAGTAGTATGGTGCGGGGCCCCAATCAGCCCCAGCATTTT
TRBJ1-2,-,TRBV13,-,15,CASSLGLGASYGYTF,TGTGCCAGCAGCTTAGGCTTAGGGGCCAGCTATGGCTACACCTTC
TRBJ2-2,-,TRBV19,TRBD2,16,CASRLAGMAGTGELFF,TGTGCCAGTAGACTAGCGGGAATGGCGGGCACCGGGGAGCTGTTTTTT
TRBJ1-2,-,TRBV30,TRBD1,16,CAWSGQGGHRGLGYTF,TGTGCCTGGAGTGGTCAGGGGGGACACAGGGGGCTTGGCTACACCTTC
TRBJ1-3,-,TRBV23-1,-,18,CASSQSPPHRECGNTIYF,TGCGCCAGCAGTCAATCACCGCCCCACAGGGAGTGTGGAAACACCATATATTTT
TRBJ1-5,-,TRBV6-5,TRBD1,15,CASSSDRNSNQPQHF,TGTGCCAGCAGCTCGGACAGGAATAGCAATCAGCCCCAGCATTTT
TRBJ2-1,-,TRBV4-1,TRBD2,17,CASSQEGGTSGRNEQFF,TGCGCCAGCAGCCAAGAAGGGGGGACTAGCGGTCGTAATGAGCAGTTCTTC
TRBJ2-6,-,TRBV19,TRBD1,16,CASSVGQNPGANVLTF,TGTGCCAGTAGTGTGGGACAGAACCCTGGGGCCAACGTCCTGACTTTC